These T cell receptor beta chains were read from a single sample in a study of identical twins. One entry per CDR3 protein results from TCRdb running MiXCR on the 5' RACE reads. The sample has 400,000 to 650,000 distinct CDR3 sequences, around 20% seen once. The data were also submitted as part of a second study, on T cells expressing NK-cell markers.

Sequencing input: CD4+ T cells sorted from blood. The receptor source for this set is a woman between 18 and 29 years old in good health. CDR3s include the opening cysteine and the closing phenylalanine or tryptophan. The D gene is left open where the match is weak. The size of a clone is reported for some rows only, either as once, few or many, or as a class for expanded clones.

TRBD1,.,TRBJ2-6,TRBV6-1,TGTGCCAGCAGCCGTGGGACAGGATTCTCTGGGGCCAACGTCCTGACTTTC,CASSRGTGFSGANVLTF
.,.,TRBJ2-1,TRBV27,TGTGCCAGCAGTTTGAGGTCAGGAAATGAGCAGTTCTTC,CASSLRSGNEQFF
.,few,TRBJ2-1,TRBV10-3,TGTGCCACCCGGTTTTCGGATGAGCAGTTCTTC,CATRFSDEQFF
TRBD2,once,TRBJ2-3,TRBV15,TGTGCCACCAGCAGCCAGGGACTAGCAGTGGATACGCAGTATTTT,CATSSQGLAVDTQYF
.,.,TRBJ1-1,TRBV7-9,TGTGCCAGCAGCTACCGACCCCCCCGGTACATGAACACTGAAGCTTTCTTT,CASSYRPPRYMNTEAFF
TRBD1,.,TRBJ1-2,TRBV20-1,TGCAGTGCTAGGCCGGGACAGGGGGGCCTAAACTATGGCTACACCTTC,CSARPGQGGLNYGYTF
.,.,TRBJ2-1,TRBV10-1,TGCGCCAGCAGTACCGGGCAACCTTCCTACAATGAGCAGTTCTTC,CASSTGQPSYNEQFF
.,.,TRBJ1-1,TRBV29-1,TGCAGCGTTGGGCTACCCTGGATGAACACTGAAGCTTTCTTT,CSVGLPWMNTEAFF
.,few,TRBJ1-5,TRBV20-1,TGCAGTGCTACCAGGGGTAGGGATCAGCCCCAGCATTTT,CSATRGRDQPQHF
TRBD2,.,TRBJ2-3,TRBV6-1,TGTGCCAGCAGTGCCTTAATAAGACTAGCGACAGATACGCAGTATTTT,CASSALIRLATDTQYF
TRBD2,many,TRBJ2-3,TRBV20-1,TGCAGTGCTAGAACTAGCGGGAGCACAGATACGCAGTATTTT,CSARTSGSTDTQYF
.,few,TRBJ2-1,TRBV7-2,TGTGCCAGCAGCCTCGTCGTGACGGGGAATGAGCAGTTCTTC,CASSLVVTGNEQFF
.,.,TRBJ1-2,TRBV20-1,TGCAGTGCTAGCGGGGATGACTATGGCTACACCTTC,CSASGDDYGYTF
.,.,TRBJ1-2,TRBV27,TGTGCCAGCAGTTTTAGACTTGGGCAGGGAAACTATGGCTACACCTTC,CASSFRLGQGNYGYTF
.,.,TRBJ1-5,TRBV24-1,TGTGCCACCAGTGGTGTCCGGTCCTTTCCTACGGGCAATCAGCCCCAGCATTTT,CATSGVRSFPTGNQPQHF
.,many,TRBJ2-2,TRBV5-1,TGCGCCAGCAGCCATAACACCGGGGAGCTGTTTTTT,CASSHNTGELFF
TRBD1,.,TRBJ1-1,TRBV7-9,TGTGCCAGCAGCCCTCGGACAGGGGAAGCTTTCTTT,CASSPRTGEAFF
.,.,TRBJ1-2,TRBV5-5,TGTGCCAGCAGCTTGATGACGGCTGTTTCCTATGGCTACACCTTC,CASSLMTAVSYGYTF
.,many,TRBJ1-4,TRBV5-1,TGCGCCAGCAGCACCGACCGTAATGAAAAACTGTTTTTT,CASSTDRNEKLFF
TRBD1,.,TRBJ2-3,TRBV5-1,TGCGCCAGCAAAGAGACAGGGGTTAGCACAGATACGCAGTATTTT,CASKETGVSTDTQYF
TRBD2,few,TRBJ2-2,TRBV27,TGTGCCAGCAGTTTATTCCGGGGTAGCGGGAGAATCGGGGAGCTGTTTTTT,CASSLFRGSGRIGELFF
.,few,TRBJ1-2,TRBV19,TGTGCCAGTAGTAGACAGGACTATGGCTACACCTTC,CASSRQDYGYTF
TRBD2,few,TRBJ2-5,TRBV29-1,TGCAGCGTCGTCCGGGGGGGGGAGACCCAGTACTTC,CSVVRGGETQYF
.,.,TRBJ2-7,TRBV29-1,TGCAGCGTTTTCCGGAGGAGTACCTACGAGCAGTACTTC,CSVFRRSTYEQYF
TRBD2,.,TRBJ2-3,TRBV20-1,TGCAGTGCTACACTAGCGGGGAGGCGGGATACGCAGTATTTT,CSATLAGRRDTQYF
.,.,TRBJ2-5,TRBV7-9,TGTGCCAGCAGCCCCCGATTGGGAGGCCAAGAGACCCAGTACTTC,CASSPRLGGQETQYF
.,few,TRBJ2-1,TRBV11-2,TGTGCCAGCAGCTTAGGACGCATCTCCTACAATGAGCAGTTCTTC,CASSLGRISYNEQFF
.,few,TRBJ2-7,TRBV25-1,TGTGCCAGCAGTGAATATCCCAATAGGGACGAGCAGTACTTC,CASSEYPNRDEQYF
.,few,TRBJ2-1,TRBV4-1,TGCGCCAGCAGCCAAGAGCATCGGGGGATCTCCTACAATGAGCAGTTCTTC,CASSQEHRGISYNEQFF
.,.,TRBJ2-3,TRBV12-3/TRBV12-4,TGTGCCAGCAGTCCCTACCCTACGCAGTATTTT,CASSPYPTQYF
.,.,TRBJ2-7,TRBV9,TGTGCCAGCAGCGTAGCGGCCTTCAACTACGAGCAGTACTTC,CASSVAAFNYEQYF
.,few,TRBJ1-6,TRBV5-1,TGCGCCAGCAGCCTCACGGTAGCACCCTTGGGTTCACCCCTCCACTTT,CASSLTVAPLGSPLHF
.,.,TRBJ2-1,TRBV12-3/TRBV12-4,TGTGCCAGCAGTTTACCGGGGGGACACTACAATGAGCAGTTCTTC,CASSLPGGHYNEQFF
.,few,TRBJ1-1,TRBV15,TGTGCCACCAGCCCCCTGGTAAACACTGAAGCTTTCTTT,CATSPLVNTEAFF
TRBD1,.,TRBJ2-1,TRBV20-1,TGCAGTGCTAGGAACAGGGGATCCTACCCCTACAATGAGCAGTTCTTC,CSARNRGSYPYNEQFF